This passage covers 27 T cell receptor beta chains from one sample sequenced in a study of blood T cell repertoires in COVID-19. The assay was immunoSEQ multiplex PCR, and TCRdb's table has in-frame clones only and misses some. Among 270,000 or so clones listed, more than 65% were seen once. The source material was PBMCs or T cells enriched from blood (not recorded which). Source of these receptors: a man aged 50 to 59 who had recovered from COVID-19.

The rearrangement links TRBV11-2 to TRBJ2-2, with TRBD1 as a possible D gene (6 bases). Trimming took 5 bases from V and 7 from J, leaving 17 bases between them. The CDR3 covers 15 residues. Germline-derived CDR1 and CDR2 are SGHAT and FQNNGV. CDR3 coding DNA: TGTGCCAGCAGCCGAATTCTCAGGGGAAACGGGGAGCTGTTTTTT. It yields the protein CASSRILRGNGELFF.

The rearrangement joins TRBV20-1 to TRBJ2-6, with D unresolved. Germline V gene sequence: CDR1 DFQATT, CDR2 SNEGSKA (reference sequence). Trimming stripped 3 bases from V and 2 bases from J, with 5 bases between. The CDR3 is made up of 13 amino acids. CDR3 sequence (DNA): TGCAGTGCTAGTTCCACTGGGGCCAACGTCCTGACTTTC. The encoded protein is CSASSTGANVLTF.

The rearrangement uses TRBV5-5 and TRBJ1-4, with TRBD1 matching over 7 bases. Germline V gene sequence: CDR1 SGHKS, CDR2 YYEKEE (reference sequence). Trimming cost V 4 bases and J 5 bases; bases outside gene matches: 14. The CDR3 is 17 residues long. CDR3: CASSGRAGGTSNEKLFF. CDR3 DNA: TGTGCCAGCAGCGGGCGGGCAGGGGGAACCTCGAATGAAAAACTGTTTTTT.

This chain links TRBV18 with TRBJ2-2, with TRBD1 as a possible D gene (6 bases). CDR1 is KGHSH and CDR2 is LQKENI in the germline V gene. Between the trimmed V and J ends, which lost 4 bases and 6 bases, there was a span of 12 bases. The CDR3 is made up of 14 amino acids. This CDR3 is CASSHNQGPGELFF. As DNA, the CDR3 is TGTGCCAGCTCACACAACCAGGGGCCCGGGGAGCTGTTTTTT.

CDR3 sequence (DNA): TGTGCCAGCAGCCAGCTGCGGGATTCCTACGAGCAGTACTTC. Encoded protein: CASSQLRDSYEQYF. The chain links TRBV4-2 to TRBJ2-7; a possible D gene is TRBD2 (6 bases). The germline V gene encodes CDR1 LGHNA and CDR2 YNFKEQ. CDR3 length: 14 amino acids. V shed 3 bases and J shed 1 base, with 10 bases lying between them.

This clone was detected only a few times. The chain is built from TRBV2 and TRBJ1-4; D unclear. This CDR3 is built from 13 residues. The V gene's germline CDR1 is SNHLY and CDR2 FYNNEI. V gave up 6 bases and J gave up 4 bases, with 9 bases separating them. CDR3 nucleotides: TGTGCCAGCAGGCGGGAGTTTAATGAAAAACTGTTTTTT. Its protein is CASRREFNEKLFF.

The chain employs TRBV14 and TRBJ2-3; D gene ambiguous. Germline CDR1 is SGHDN and CDR2 is FVKESK. Trimming removed 0 bases at V and 6 bases at J, with 19 bases between. The CDR3 runs to 17 residues. The CDR3 region is CASSQDRFGWRRDTQYF. The CDR3 nucleotides are TGTGCCAGCAGCCAAGATAGATTCGGGTGGCGCCGGGATACGCAGTATTTT.

Written as DNA, the CDR3 is TGCGCCAGCAGTCAATCGGCCACCACCTACGAGCAGTACTTC. It yields the protein CASSQSATTYEQYF. This sequence joins TRBV23-1 and TRBJ2-7; D is undetermined. TRBV23-1 is marked as an open reading frame, function uncertain. V dropped 0 bases and J dropped 2 bases, with 8 bases sitting between them. The CDR3 contains 14 residues.

The rearrangement joins TRBV3-1 (or the pseudogene TRBV3-2) to TRBJ1-2, with D possibly TRBD1 on 5 matching bases. The V and J ends lost 6 bases and 7 bases respectively, with 9 bases between them. Germline lookup yields CDR1 LGHDT and CDR2 YNNKEL (reference sequence). This CDR3 is built from 11 residues. The CDR3 spells CASRGAGGYTF. DNA for the CDR3: TGTGCCAGCAGAGGGGCTGGTGGCTACACCTTC.

J is TRBJ2-7 and V is TRBV18, with TRBD2 matching over 16 bases. The ends lost 4 bases at V and 0 bases at J; junction bases unmatched: 3. CDR1 and CDR2 from the germline V gene are KGHSH and LQKENI. This CDR3 region has 17 residues. The CDR3: CASSQGLAGGSSYEQYF. The CDR3 DNA follows: TGTGCCAGCTCACAGGGACTAGCGGGAGGGAGCTCCTACGAGCAGTACTTC.

The CDR3 protein is CSSSNAYEQYF. The CDR3 nucleotides are TGCAGTTCCAGTAACGCCTACGAGCAGTACTTC. The chain links TRBV20-1 to TRBJ2-7; the D is unclear. V lost 8 bases and J 2 bases, leaving 10 bases between the germline ends. Germline V gene sequence: CDR1 DFQATT, CDR2 SNEGSKA (reference sequence). The CDR3 runs 11 residues.

The chain employs TRBV12-5 and TRBJ1-1; 8 bases are shared with TRBD1. The germline V gene encodes CDR1 LGHNT and CDR2 FRNRAP. The V gene end was trimmed by 1 base and the J gene end by 4 bases; junction bases not matched to a gene: 14. CDR3 size: 18 residues. The CDR3 DNA is TGTGCTAGTGGTTTGGGGACAGGGCAACTGGTTATGGGCACTGAAGCTTTCTTT. This codes for CASGLGTGQLVMGTEAFF.

V gene TRBV28 combines with J gene TRBJ1-5; 11 positions agree with TRBD1. The trim removed 6 bases at V and 4 bases at J, leaving 8 bases unmatched. The CDR3 extends over 16 amino acids. From germline, CDR1 is MDHEN and CDR2 SYDVKM. CDR3 DNA sequence: TGTGCCAGCAGCTTAGGGACAGGGGGTCCTAATCAGCCCCAGCATTTT. It yields the protein CASSLGTGGPNQPQHF.

The chain has TRBV6-5 and TRBJ1-3, with 7 nucleotides matching TRBD1. This CDR3 is 15 amino acids long. V trimming: 2 bases; J trimming: 1 base; junction bases outside the gene matches: 2. Per the germline V gene, CDR1 is MNHEY and CDR2 is SVGAGI. This CDR3 reads CASSYRGQSGNTIYF. The CDR3 nucleotides are TGTGCCAGCAGTTACCGGGGACAGTCTGGAAACACCATATATTTT.

With respect to this clone: Other nucleotide sequences from this sample produce the same CDR3. This chain joins TRBV9 and TRBJ2-7, with TRBD2 identical over 10 bases. This CDR3 is built from 14 residues. The germline V gene encodes CDR1 SGDLS and CDR2 YYNGEE. V shed 4 bases and J 3 bases; nucleotides not matched to a gene: 4. The CDR3 here is CASSSRTSGYEQYF. Here the CDR3 DNA reads TGTGCCAGCAGCTCCCGGACTAGCGGCTACGAGCAGTACTTC.

This clone appeared once. This chain joins TRBV15 and TRBJ1-6, with 7 bases fitting TRBD1. The CDR3 runs 18 residues. Per the germline V gene, CDR1 is LNHNV and CDR2 is YYDKDF (reference sequence). Trimming at V came to 2 bases and at J to 6 bases, leaving 13 bases not matched to a gene. The CDR3 coding sequence is TGTGCCACCAGCAGAAGAGGGAACAGACAGGGTCGTAATTCACCCCTCCACTTT. It codes for CATSRRGNRQGRNSPLHF.

V gene TRBV18 combines with J gene TRBJ2-7, with D maybe TRBD1 (6 bases). The CDR3 has 15 amino acids. Germline CDR1 is KGHSH and CDR2 is LQKENI. The germline V and J ends were trimmed by 6 bases and 2 bases, with 17 bases remaining between them. CDR3: CASSQRQDWTYEQYF. Written as DNA, the CDR3 is TGTGCCAGCTCCCAACGACAGGACTGGACCTACGAGCAGTACTTC.

This rearrangement joins TRBV7-8 to TRBJ2-7; D is uncertain. CDR1 and CDR2 (germline): SGHVS, FQNEAQ. Trimming removed 5 bases from V and 6 bases from J, with 17 bases in between. The CDR3 is 14 amino acids. The CDR3 spells CASSPGGLYAEQYF. The CDR3 nucleotides are TGTGCCAGCAGCCCAGGTGGGTTGTACGCCGAGCAGTACTTC.

The chain couples TRBV5-6 to TRBJ1-1; weak D call: TRBD1 (5 bases). The CDR3 is made up of 14 amino acids. Germline V gives CDR1 SGHDT, CDR2 YYEEEE. Trimming removed 2 bases at V and 5 bases at J, with 13 bases between. The CDR3 is CASSFPSPGTEAFF. The CDR3 DNA follows: TGTGCCAGCAGCTTCCCCTCCCCAGGGACTGAAGCTTTCTTT.

This clone was seen just once. The chain has TRBV27 and TRBJ1-5; D is ambiguous. The CDR3 contains 14 residues. V was trimmed by 8 bases and J by 5 bases, leaving 16 bases between them. Germline V lookup: CDR1 MNHEY, CDR2 SMNVEV (reference sequence). Written as DNA, the CDR3 is TGTGCCAGCCGAACCGTCGGGTTTGATCAGCCCCAGCATTTT. Encoded protein: CASRTVGFDQPQHF.

The CDR3 spells CASSFDRGLSGYTF. The CDR3, as DNA: TGTGCCAGCAGCTTTGACAGGGGGCTAAGTGGCTACACCTTC. V and J are TRBV11-2 and TRBJ1-2; 10 positions match TRBD1. There are 14 residues in the CDR3. V shed 3 bases, J shed 7 bases, and the junction held 5 bases outside the gene matches. Germline V gives CDR1 SGHAT, CDR2 FQNNGV.

Written as DNA, the CDR3 is TGTGCCAGCAGTCGGACAGCCCACACCGGGGAGCTGTTTTTT. It specifies CASSRTAHTGELFF. The chain couples TRBV6-5 to TRBJ2-2; D possibly corresponds to TRBD1 (6 bases). The CDR3 has 14 residues. CDR1 is MNHEY, CDR2 SVGAGI, per germline. V lost 5 bases and J 3 bases, leaving 10 bases between the germline ends.

V is TRBV3-1 (or the pseudogene TRBV3-2) and J is TRBJ1-1; the D gene is possibly TRBD1 (5 bases). Germline CDR1 and CDR2: LGHDT and YNNKEL (reference sequence). The V end lost 1 base, the J end lost 10 bases, and 16 bases lay between the germline ends. This CDR3 is built from 14 residues. The CDR3, as DNA: TGTGCCAGCAGCCAAGTCGGGGGGAGGGACGTAGCTTTCTTT. It specifies CASSQVGGRDVAFF.

The rearrangement links TRBV5-1 to TRBJ1-3; D perhaps matches TRBD1 (6 bases). The germline CDR1 and CDR2 sequences are SGHRS and YFSETQ. Trimming took 4 bases from V and 0 from J, leaving 14 bases between them. CDR3 length: 16 amino acids. CDR3 nucleotide sequence: TGCGCCAGCAGCACGACAGGAACTTTCTCTGGAAACACCATATATTTT. As protein: CASSTTGTFSGNTIYF. Filled out from reference TRBV5-1 and TRBJ1-3, the complete variable domain reads KAGVTQTPRYLIKTRGQQVTLSCSPISGHRSVSWYQQTPGQGLQFLFEYFSETQRNKGNFPGRFSGRQFSNSRSEMNVSTLELGDSALYLCASSTTGTFSGNTIYFGEGSWLTVV.

The chain combines TRBV7-9 with TRBJ2-3, with a possible D match to TRBD2 (6 bases). The CDR3 length is 12 residues. Germline loops: CDR1 SEHNR, CDR2 FQNEAQ (reference sequence). The V end lost 8 bases, the J end lost 6 bases, and 12 bases lay between the germline ends. As DNA, the CDR3 is TGTGCCAGCCGCCTAGGAGGGGATACGCAGTATTTT. Its translation: CASRLGGDTQYF.

This rearrangement joins TRBV15 to TRBJ1-2, with 7 bases identical to TRBD1. The CDR3 spans 13 residues. Losses at the gene ends were 1 base for V and 9 bases for J; bases not matched to a gene: 5. Germline V gene sequence: CDR1 LNHNV, CDR2 YYDKDF (reference sequence). The CDR3 DNA follows: TGTGCCACCAGCAGAGGGAGGGACAGCAGCTACACCTTC. This translates into CATSRGRDSSYTF.

This clone was observed a single time. V is TRBV14 and J is TRBJ1-1, with D perhaps TRBD1 (5 bases). Trimming removed 4 bases at V and 4 bases at J, with 10 bases between. CDR1 is SGHDN and CDR2 is FVKESK in the germline V gene. The CDR3 has 13 amino acids. The CDR3 nucleotides read TGTGCCAGCAGCCGCTTTACAGGCACTGAAGCTTTCTTT. Translating gives CASSRFTGTEAFF.